Listed below are T cell receptor beta chains from one sample, sequenced in a study of cytomegalovirus exposure and HLA in healthy donors. The data were produced by immunoSEQ multiplex PCR, yet TCRdb's version contains in-frame clones alone and is incomplete. The sample has over 150,000 clones, around 85% seen once. Sequenced input: PBMCs. The receptors come from a man in his forties or fifties in good health and CMV-seronegative. Each CDR3 is given with its conserved first and last residue. The D gene is left open where the match is weak. For some rows the clone size is stated as once, few or many, or as a class when expanded; others skip it.

D gene	J gene	clone size	V gene	CDR3 protein	CDR3 DNA
TRBD1	TRBJ2-2	-	TRBV5-1	CASSNTGGATGELFF	TGCGCCAGCAGTAATACAGGGGGTGCGACCGGGGAGCTGTTTTTT
TRBD1	TRBJ1-1	-	TRBV27	CASSLGTGRSTEAFF	TGTGCCAGCAGTTTAGGGACAGGGAGGAGCACTGAAGCTTTCTTT
-	TRBJ2-2	-	TRBV5-4	CASSLDRQDGRLFF	TGTGCCAGCAGCTTGGACCGGCAGGATGGAAGGTTGTTTTTT
TRBD1	TRBJ2-5	-	TRBV5-4	CASSYGQGRETQYF	TGTGCCAGCAGCTACGGACAGGGAAGAGAGACCCAGTACTTC
TRBD2	TRBJ2-1	-	TRBV2	CASRTSSGDNEQFF	TGTGCCAGCAGGACGTCTAGCGGGGACAATGAGCAGTTCTTC
-	TRBJ2-7	-	TRBV4-1	CASSHQQGGYEQYF	TGCGCCAGCAGCCACCAACAGGGTGGCTACGAGCAGTACTTC
-	TRBJ2-1	-	TRBV10-3	CAISESYMRRGHEQFF	TGTGCCATCAGTGAGTCTTATATGAGGAGAGGGCATGAGCAGTTCTTC
TRBD1	TRBJ1-2	-	TRBV27	CASSSRQGAGPHGYTF	TGTGCCAGCAGTTCGCGACAGGGGGCCGGACCCCATGGCTACACCTTC
-	TRBJ1-1	-	TRBV5-1	CASSRGLMNTEAFF	TGCGCCAGCAGCAGGGGACTTATGAACACTGAAGCTTTCTTT
TRBD1	TRBJ2-7	-	TRBV6-6	CASSSGTAAPEQYF	TGTGCCAGCAGCTCCGGGACAGCAGCTCCCGAGCAGTACTTC
-	TRBJ2-7	-	TRBV7-2	CASSLTVLNEQYF	TGTGCCAGCAGCTTGACAGTACTGAACGAGCAGTACTTC
TRBD1	TRBJ2-3	-	TRBV4-1	CASSQGQGAVGTDTQYF	TGCGCCAGCAGCCAAGGACAGGGGGCGGTGGGCACAGATACGCAGTATTTT
-	TRBJ1-5	few	TRBV23-1	CASSQGSRGWQPQHF	TGCGCCAGCAGTCAAGGCTCCAGGGGCTGGCAGCCCCAGCATTTT
-	TRBJ2-7	-	TRBV6-5	CASSYGGEQYF	TGTGCCAGCAGTTATGGGGGGGAGCAGTACTTC
-	TRBJ1-5	-	TRBV7-2	CASSLLSGDQPQHF	TGTGCCAGCAGCTTACTTTCGGGGGATCAGCCCCAGCATTTT
-	TRBJ2-5	-	TRBV10-1	CASTYGLHQETQYF	TGCGCCAGCACTTATGGACTCCACCAAGAGACCCAGTACTTC
-	TRBJ1-1	-	TRBV10-3	CAISEGGGENTEAFF	TGTGCCATCAGTGAGGGGGGCGGAGAGAACACTGAAGCTTTCTTT
TRBD1	TRBJ1-4	-	TRBV19	CASSTGQSTNEKLFF	TGTGCCAGTAGTACGGGACAGTCAACTAATGAAAAACTGTTTTTT
TRBD1	TRBJ2-6	-	TRBV6-4	CASSEETGGRGANVLTF	TGTGCCAGCAGTGAGGAGACAGGGGGCCGTGGGGCCAACGTCCTGACTTTC
-	TRBJ1-1	-	TRBV5-4	CASSLPGSMNTEAFF	TGTGCCAGCAGCTTACCAGGATCAATGAACACTGAAGCTTTCTTT
TRBD1	TRBJ2-5	-	TRBV9	CASSLGQGRMQETQYF	TGTGCCAGCAGCCTCGGACAGGGGAGGATGCAAGAGACCCAGTACTTC
TRBD2	TRBJ2-7	-	TRBV7-9	CASSQTSGGNVEQYF	TGTGCCAGCAGCCAAACTAGCGGGGGGAATGTCGAGCAGTACTTC
-	TRBJ2-2	-	TRBV11-2	CASSLGRGGTGELFF	TGTGCCAGCAGCTTAGGTAGGGGCGGAACCGGGGAGCTGTTTTTT
-	TRBJ1-1	-	TRBV5-4	CASSTDREAFF	TGTGCCAGCAGCACTGACAGGGAAGCTTTCTTT